This is a list of T cell receptor beta chains from one sample in a study of blood T cell repertoires in COVID-19. Using immunoSEQ multiplex PCR, the repertoire was profiled, and TCRdb retains in-frame clones only, with some absent. The data contain tens of thousands of clones, roughly 78% of them singletons. Sequences were obtained from peripheral blood. Source of these receptors: a woman in her seventies with acute or convalescent COVID-19. CDR3s include the opening cysteine and the closing phenylalanine or tryptophan. Fields, in order: V gene, J gene, clone size, D gene, CDR3 DNA, CDR3 protein. The D gene is left open where the match is weak. Expanded clones get a size class; other rows say once, few or many, or leave the size out.

v_gene: TRBV5-4
j_gene: TRBJ1-4
abundance: -
d_gene: -
CDR3nt: TGTGCCAGCAGCTTGGGGCCGGCGGAGGAAAAACTGTTTTTT
CDR3aa: CASSLGPAEEKLFF

v_gene: TRBV7-6
j_gene: TRBJ2-1
abundance: -
d_gene: TRBD1
CDR3nt: TGTGCCAGCAGCTTGGCGAACAGGGGGAGCGATGAGCAGTTCTTC
CDR3aa: CASSLANRGSDEQFF

v_gene: TRBV4-2
j_gene: TRBJ2-7
abundance: few
d_gene: TRBD2
CDR3nt: TGTGCCAGCAGCCAAGACGGGACTAGCTCCTACGAGCAGTACTTC
CDR3aa: CASSQDGTSSYEQYF

v_gene: TRBV12-3/TRBV12-4
j_gene: TRBJ1-2
abundance: -
d_gene: -
CDR3nt: TGTGCCAGCAGCAGGACAGCCTATGGCTACACCTTC
CDR3aa: CASSRTAYGYTF

v_gene: TRBV7-9
j_gene: TRBJ2-1
abundance: -
d_gene: TRBD1
CDR3nt: TGTGCCAGCAGAGGGGACAGCTACAATGAGCAGTTCTTC
CDR3aa: CASRGDSYNEQFF

v_gene: TRBV7-6
j_gene: TRBJ1-4
abundance: -
d_gene: -
CDR3nt: TGTGCCAGCAGCTTAAGGCAGGGAGGATTTGAAAAACTGTTTTTT
CDR3aa: CASSLRQGGFEKLFF

v_gene: TRBV19
j_gene: TRBJ2-1
abundance: -
d_gene: TRBD1
CDR3nt: TGTGCCACTGCGACGGGACAGGGCTACAATGAGCAGTTCTTC
CDR3aa: CATATGQGYNEQFF

v_gene: TRBV6-2/TRBV6-3
j_gene: TRBJ2-7
abundance: -
d_gene: -
CDR3nt: TGTGCCAGCAGTTACTGGGACAACTACGAGCAGTACTTC
CDR3aa: CASSYWDNYEQYF

v_gene: TRBV4-1
j_gene: TRBJ2-7
abundance: -
d_gene: -
CDR3nt: TGCGCCAGCAGCCAGGAGATACAGGTCTACGAGCAGTACTTC
CDR3aa: CASSQEIQVYEQYF

v_gene: TRBV5-1
j_gene: TRBJ2-5
abundance: once
d_gene: TRBD2
CDR3nt: TGCGCCAGCACACCGGGACTAGCGGACCAAGAGACCCAGTACTTC
CDR3aa: CASTPGLADQETQYF

v_gene: TRBV27
j_gene: TRBJ1-2
abundance: few
d_gene: TRBD1
CDR3nt: TGTGCCAGCCGCTCAGGGGGCGTCTATGGCTACACCTTC
CDR3aa: CASRSGGVYGYTF

v_gene: TRBV5-1
j_gene: TRBJ2-3
abundance: -
d_gene: -
CDR3nt: TGCGCCAGCAGCTTATCAGTGGCCACAGATACGCAGTATTTT
CDR3aa: CASSLSVATDTQYF

v_gene: TRBV12-3/TRBV12-4
j_gene: TRBJ2-7
abundance: -
d_gene: TRBD1
CDR3nt: TGTGCCAGCACTCCCGGGGACAGTTACGAGCAGTACTTC
CDR3aa: CASTPGDSYEQYF